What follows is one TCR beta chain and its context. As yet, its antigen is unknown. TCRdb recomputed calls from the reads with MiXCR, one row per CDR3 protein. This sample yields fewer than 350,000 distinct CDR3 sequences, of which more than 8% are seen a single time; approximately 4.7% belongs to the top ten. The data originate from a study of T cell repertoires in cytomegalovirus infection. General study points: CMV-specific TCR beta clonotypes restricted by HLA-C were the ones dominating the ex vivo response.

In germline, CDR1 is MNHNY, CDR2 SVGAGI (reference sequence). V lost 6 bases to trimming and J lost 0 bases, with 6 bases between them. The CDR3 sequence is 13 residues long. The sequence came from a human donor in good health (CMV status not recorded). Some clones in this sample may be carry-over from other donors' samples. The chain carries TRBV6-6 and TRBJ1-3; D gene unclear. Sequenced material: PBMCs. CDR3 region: CASRESSGNTIYF. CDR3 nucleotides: TGTGCCAGCAGAGAAAGCTCTGGAAACACCATATATTTT.